The T cell receptor beta chain described here comes from a study of T cells in Graves' hyperthyroidism and ophthalmopathy. The CDR3 is 15 amino acids. The germline V and J ends were trimmed by 6 bases and 5 bases, with 14 bases remaining between them. Newly diagnosed patients aged 18 to 65 had hyperthyroidism of under 2 months' duration. Clinicians diagnosed patients from clinical symptoms, serum thyroxine and TRAb, thyroid ultrasound and orbital computed tomography. In its sample, this clonotype was seen many times. Researchers took RNA transcripts and amplified the TCR beta CDR3 regions from them. With the HTBI primer set, the TCR CDR3 went through a first round of RT-PCR. TCRdb used MiXCR to reprocess the multiplex PCR reads, holding one entry per CDR3 protein. The sample yields around 700,000 distinct CDR3 sequences, roughly 20% seen once.

This clonotype originated in a woman aged 50 to 65 with Graves' hyperthyroidism that later progressed to Graves' ophthalmopathy. Material: blood. This chain joins TRBV12-3 or TRBV12-4 and TRBJ2-6; D gene uncertain. DNA for the CDR3: TGTGCCAGCAGGCCCTACACGGAGAGGGCCAACGTCCTGACTTTC. Translation: CASRPYTERANVLTF.